The TCR beta chain described here comes from a study of blood T cell repertoires in COVID-19. Study-level background: From the United States, Italy and Spain came samples of acute and convalescent COVID-19. Sources were T cells, B-cell-depleted T cells, or PBMCs; the material itself was cDNA or gDNA.

The authors' processing: Scientists estimated how many nucleated cells there were by amplifying reference gene primers. Repertoires were generated with immunoSEQ multiplex PCR, while TCRdb's copy carries only in-frame clones and drops some. Clone size and the V and J calls come from that table; the DNA yielded D and trimming. The sample contains under 250,000 clones, roughly 83% of which appear only once. This TCR derives from a woman in her sixties or seventies with active or convalescent COVID-19. The sample consisted of peripheral blood.

The CDR3 protein is CASTPSEQGFDEQFF. The CDR3, as DNA: TGTGCCAGCACCCCCAGCGAGCAGGGGTTCGATGAGCAGTTCTTC. The chain has TRBV2 and TRBJ2-1, with D perhaps TRBD1 (6 bases). The V gene's germline CDR1 is SNHLY and CDR2 FYNNEI. The CDR3 covers 15 residues. Trimming removed 7 bases at V and 8 bases at J, with 21 bases between.